This TCR beta chain was recovered during a study of blood T cell repertoires in COVID-19. On the study more broadly: Acute-phase and convalescent COVID-19 samples originated in the United States, Italy and Spain. The analysed material was cDNA or gDNA that came from T cells, B-cell-depleted T cells, or PBMCs.

The CDR3 runs 17 residues. V was pared by 0 bases and J by 2 bases, with 13 bases between. Germline V gene sequence: CDR1 SNHLY, CDR2 FYNNEI. As originally analysed: Amplifying reference gene primers gave estimates of nucleated cell counts. Data came from immunoSEQ multiplex PCR; TCRdb stores just in-frame clones and leaves some out. The DNA was the basis for D and trimming; V, J and clone size are from that table. This sample has 140,000 or so clones; roughly three quarters occur once, and the top ten carry around 1.8%. The receptor was derived from a woman aged 60-75 years with acute or convalescent COVID-19. Sequenced material: peripheral blood. The V gene is TRBV2, the J gene TRBJ2-2, with D maybe TRBD2 (5 bases). The CDR3 sequence: CASSEARLADNTGELFF. CDR3 in DNA: TGTGCCAGCAGTGAAGCGCGTCTAGCCGACAACACCGGGGAGCTGTTTTTT.